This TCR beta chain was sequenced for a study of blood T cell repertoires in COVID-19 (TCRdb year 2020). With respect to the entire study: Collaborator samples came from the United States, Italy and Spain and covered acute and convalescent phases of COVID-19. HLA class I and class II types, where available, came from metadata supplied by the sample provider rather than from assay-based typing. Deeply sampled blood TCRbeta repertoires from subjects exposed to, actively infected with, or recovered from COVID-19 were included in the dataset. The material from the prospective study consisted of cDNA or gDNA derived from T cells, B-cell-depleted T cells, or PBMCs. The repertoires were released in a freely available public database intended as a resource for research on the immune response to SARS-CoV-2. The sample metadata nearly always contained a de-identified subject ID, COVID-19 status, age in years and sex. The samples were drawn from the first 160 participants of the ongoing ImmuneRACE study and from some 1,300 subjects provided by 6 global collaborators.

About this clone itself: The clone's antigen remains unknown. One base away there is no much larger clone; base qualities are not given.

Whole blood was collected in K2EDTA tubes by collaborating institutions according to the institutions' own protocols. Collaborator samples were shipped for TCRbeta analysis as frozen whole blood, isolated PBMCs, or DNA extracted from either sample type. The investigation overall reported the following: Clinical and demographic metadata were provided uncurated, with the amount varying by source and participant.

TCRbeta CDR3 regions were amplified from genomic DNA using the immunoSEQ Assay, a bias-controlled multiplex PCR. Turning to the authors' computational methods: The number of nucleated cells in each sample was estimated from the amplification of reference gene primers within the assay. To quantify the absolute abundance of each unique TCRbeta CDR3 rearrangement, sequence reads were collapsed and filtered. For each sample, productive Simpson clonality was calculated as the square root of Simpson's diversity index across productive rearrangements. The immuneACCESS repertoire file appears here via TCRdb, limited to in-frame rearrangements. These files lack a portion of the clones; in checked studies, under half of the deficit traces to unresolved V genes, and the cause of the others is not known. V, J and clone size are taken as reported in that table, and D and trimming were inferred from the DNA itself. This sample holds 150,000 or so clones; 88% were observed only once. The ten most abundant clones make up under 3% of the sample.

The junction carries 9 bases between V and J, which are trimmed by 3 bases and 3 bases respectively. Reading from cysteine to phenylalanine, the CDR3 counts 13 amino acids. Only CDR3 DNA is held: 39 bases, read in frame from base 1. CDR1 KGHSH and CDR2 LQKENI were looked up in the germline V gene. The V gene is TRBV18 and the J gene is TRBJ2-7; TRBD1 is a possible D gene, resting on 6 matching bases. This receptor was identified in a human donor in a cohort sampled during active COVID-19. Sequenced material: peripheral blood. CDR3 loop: CASSPRQDYEQYF. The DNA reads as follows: TGTGCCAGCTCACCGCGACAGGACTACGAGCAGTACTTC.